These 8 T cell receptor beta chains were all obtained from the same sample, sequenced in a study of T-cell memory formation after mild COVID-19. TCRdb recomputed calls from the 5' RACE reads with MiXCR, one row per CDR3 protein. The repertoire holds hundreds of thousands of distinct CDR3 sequences, with roughly 23% as singletons. Sequenced material: PBMCs or a T cell subset sorted from them (not recorded which). These TCRs come from an adult woman who had mild COVID-19 (a few samples of this study predate the infection). Cell type and time point are not known.

The chain couples TRBV27 to TRBJ2-7; 10 nucleotides align to TRBD2. V shed 4 bases, J shed 4 bases, and the junction held 1 base outside the gene matches. CDR3 length equals 13 residues. CDR1 and CDR2 from the germline V gene are MNHEY and SMNVEV (reference sequence). The CDR3 bases are TGTGCCAGCAGTTGGACTAGCGGTTACGAGCAGTACTTC. It translates to CASSWTSGYEQYF.

This clonotype has only a few counts. The chain couples TRBV20-1 to TRBJ1-1, with D uncertain. The CDR3 is 13 amino acids. Per germline, CDR1 DFQATT and CDR2 SNEGSKA (reference sequence). Trimming took off 2 bases at V and 3 bases at J, with 10 bases between the two ends. DNA of the CDR3: TGCAGTGCTAGAATCTCTTCTTACACTGAAGCTTTCTTT. It yields the protein CSARISSYTEAFF.

The chain combines TRBV11-2 with TRBJ2-5; 9 bases are a match to TRBD2. CDR1 is SGHAT, CDR2 FQNNGV, per germline. Unmatched junction bases numbered 11, after V lost 3 bases and J lost 3 bases. The CDR3 has 17 residues. The CDR3, as DNA: TGTGCCAGCAGCTTGGGTTTAGCGGGGGACCGGAAAGAGACCCAGTACTTC. Protein sequence: CASSLGLAGDRKETQYF.

J is TRBJ2-5 and V is TRBV4-1; a weak D match, TRBD1 (6 bases). Trimming removed 3 bases from V and 0 bases from J, with 17 bases in between. The CDR3 length is 17 residues. Germline values: CDR1 MGHRA, CDR2 YSYEKL. Written as DNA, the CDR3 is TGCGCCAGCAGCCACGCCCCGGGACACCGGTACCAAGAGACCCAGTACTTC. Translation: CASSHAPGHRYQETQYF.

This clonotype was detected many times. V and J are TRBV4-2 and TRBJ2-7; tentatively, D is TRBD2 (5 bases). This CDR3 is 13 amino acids long. Germline V CDR1 and CDR2: LGHNA, YNFKEQ. The V gene lost 3 bases and the J gene lost 5 bases, with 11 bases spanning the gap. The CDR3, as DNA: TGTGCCAGCAGCCACCGGCCCGGGGACGAGCAGTACTTC. Translating gives CASSHRPGDEQYF.

This CDR3 reads CATSPGHMNTEAFF. CDR3 nucleotide sequence: TGTGCCACCTCACCCGGGCATATGAACACTGAAGCTTTCTTT. The chain combines TRBV3-1 with TRBJ1-1; D not resolved. Deletions cut 10 bases from V and 0 bases from J, with 15 bases between. Germline CDR1 reads LGHDT; CDR2 reads YNNKEL (reference sequence). The CDR3 extends over 14 amino acids.

This clonotype has just a few counts. This chain connects TRBV12-3 or TRBV12-4 to TRBJ2-3, with 10 bases identical to TRBD1. After removal of 4 bases from V and 3 bases from J, the junction contained 7 bases not matched to a gene. There are 16 residues in the CDR3. The CDR3, as DNA: TGTGCCAGCAGTTCCAGGACAGGGGGAAAGACAGATACGCAGTATTTT. Protein: CASSSRTGGKTDTQYF.

This clonotype occurred a few times. The chain couples TRBV9 to TRBJ2-3, with 10 positions matching TRBD2. After removal of 3 bases from V and 3 bases from J, the junction contained 7 bases not matched to a gene. CDR1 and CDR2 from the germline V gene are SGDLS and YYNGEE. This CDR3 region has 16 residues. The CDR3 nucleotides are TGTGCCAGCAGCGATCGGACTAGCGGTGGTACAGATACGCAGTATTTT. Amino acids: CASSDRTSGGTDTQYF. The full variable domain, rest sourced from reference TRBV9 and TRBJ2-3, is DSGVTQTPKHLITATGQRVTLRCSPRSGDLSVYWYQQSLDQGLQFLIQYYNGEERAKGNILERFSAQQFPDLHSELNLSSLELGDSALYFCASSDRTSGGTDTQYFGPGTRLTVL.